This T cell receptor (beta chain) is drawn from a study of blood T cell repertoires in COVID-19. In the authors' methods: Researchers report that nucleated cell counts were estimated from reference gene primer amplification. The method was immunoSEQ multiplex PCR; TCRdb's version includes in-frame clones alone and lacks a portion of them. V and J calls and clone size are those listed in that table; D and trimming were worked out from the DNA. This table holds around 100,000 clones, roughly 85% found once. The junction had 3 bases not matched to a gene; V was cut back by 1 base and J by 3 bases. Germline assignment: CDR1 KGHSH and CDR2 LQKENI. There are 15 residues in the CDR3.

The TCR originated in a woman aged 65 to 85 with active or convalescent COVID-19. The sample was peripheral blood. The chain links TRBV18 to TRBJ2-7, with 10 nucleotides matching TRBD2. The CDR3 DNA reads TGTGCCAGCTCACCACGGACTAGCGGAAGCTACGAGCAGTACTTC. This gives the protein CASSPRTSGSYEQYF.